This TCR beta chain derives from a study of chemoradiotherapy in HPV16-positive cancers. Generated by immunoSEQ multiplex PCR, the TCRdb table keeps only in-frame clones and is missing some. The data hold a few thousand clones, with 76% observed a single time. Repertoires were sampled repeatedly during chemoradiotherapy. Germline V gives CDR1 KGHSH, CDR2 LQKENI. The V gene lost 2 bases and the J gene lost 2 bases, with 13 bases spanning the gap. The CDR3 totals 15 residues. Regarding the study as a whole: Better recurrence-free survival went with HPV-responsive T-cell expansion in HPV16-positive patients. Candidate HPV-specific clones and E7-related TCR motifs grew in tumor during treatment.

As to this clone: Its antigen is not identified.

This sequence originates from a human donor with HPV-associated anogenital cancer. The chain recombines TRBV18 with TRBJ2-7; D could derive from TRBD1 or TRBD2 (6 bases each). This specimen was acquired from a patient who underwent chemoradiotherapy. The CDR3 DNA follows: TGTGCCAGCTCACCAGAGGGGGGTGAAACCTACGAGCAGTACGTC. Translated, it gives CASSPEGGETYEQYV.